The rows below give T cell receptor beta chains drawn from one sample of a study of molecular identifiers for immune sequencing clone quantification. TCRdb reanalysed the PCR reads using MiXCR and keeps one entry per CDR3 protein. The repertoire holds approximately 320,000 distinct CDR3 sequences, with about a quarter as singletons. Sequencing input: naive CD8+ T cells from blood, with Jurkat cell RNA spiked in. The receptor set was obtained from a human donor in good health. Some libraries in this study had Jurkat cell RNA spiked in. Each CDR3 is given with its conserved first and last residue. Each record gives: J gene, clone size, D gene, V gene, CDR3 DNA, CDR3 protein. A D gene is named only where the DNA matches it firmly. Some rows mark clone size as missing; the rest say once, few, many or name a class of expanded clone.

>TRBJ2-3|many|NA|TRBV18
TGTGCCAGCTCACCCACCGGTCCCAGCACAGATACGCAGTATTTT
CASSPTGPSTDTQYF
>TRBJ2-7|NA|NA|TRBV6-2/TRBV6-3
TGTGCCAGCAGTCCCGACAAGGTAAGGGGCGAGCAGTACTTC
CASSPDKVRGEQYF
>TRBJ2-6|NA|NA|TRBV7-9
TGTGCCAGCAGCTTCCCGGCCCAGTGGACAACCTCTGGGGCCAACGTCCTGACTTTC
CASSFPAQWTTSGANVLTF
>TRBJ2-3|few|NA|TRBV20-1
TGCAGTGCTAGAGATTCCGGAGCGTACGTATCACAAGATACGCAGTATTTT
CSARDSGAYVSQDTQYF
>TRBJ2-7|many|NA|TRBV14
TGTGCCAGCAGCCAACTCGGCGACGAGCAGTACTTC
CASSQLGDEQYF
>TRBJ1-5|many|NA|TRBV6-2/TRBV6-3
TGTGCCAGCACATCAGTGAATAGCAATCAGCCCCAGCATTTT
CASTSVNSNQPQHF
>TRBJ1-2|few|TRBD1|TRBV10-3
TGTGCCATTGGACAGGGTCCCTATGGCTACACCTTC
CAIGQGPYGYTF
>TRBJ2-7|many|TRBD1|TRBV28
TGTGCCAGCAGTTTGTTGACAGGGTCATACGAGCAGTACTTC
CASSLLTGSYEQYF
>TRBJ1-5|many|NA|TRBV9
TGTGCCAGCAGTCGAAATAGCAATCAGCCCCAGCATTTT
CASSRNSNQPQHF
>TRBJ2-5|many|NA|TRBV12-3/TRBV12-4
TGTGCCAGCAGACCCATACAGGGTGGAGAAGAGACCCAGTACTTC
CASRPIQGGEETQYF
>TRBJ2-7|NA|NA|TRBV5-6
TGTGCCAGCAGCGTACTTCCGTCCGCGCAGTACTTC
CASSVLPSAQYF
>TRBJ2-6|NA|NA|TRBV3-1
TGTGCCAGCAGCCAAGATGGAGGGATGCGGGCCAACGTCCTGACTTTC
CASSQDGGMRANVLTF
>TRBJ2-4|many|TRBD1|TRBV30
TGTGCCCGGGGATCGGGACAGGGGGCGAGCATTCAGTACTTC
CARGSGQGASIQYF
>TRBJ1-1|many|NA|TRBV5-1
TGCGCCAGCAGCTTGGAGAACCCAAACACTGAAGCTTTCTTT
CASSLENPNTEAFF
>TRBJ2-3|many|NA|TRBV10-2
TGCGCCAGCCGGGGGCTCACAGATACGCAGTATTTT
CASRGLTDTQYF
>TRBJ1-5|NA|NA|TRBV19
TGTGCCAGTAGTATACCCCCGGCGGCAGGGGACTCCGGGCAGCCCCAGCATTTT
CASSIPPAAGDSGQPQHF
>TRBJ2-7|NA|TRBD2|TRBV7-9
TGTGCCAGCAGCCCTGACCGGGGGGGAACCTACGAGCAGTACTTC
CASSPDRGGTYEQYF
>TRBJ1-4|few|NA|TRBV7-6
TGTGCCAGCAGCTTAATTGGGACCACGGGTGAAAAACTGTTTTTT
CASSLIGTTGEKLFF
>TRBJ2-7|many|NA|TRBV6-6
TGTGCCAGCAGTTACTCGAGTCCGGAGACCTCCTACGAGCAGTACTTC
CASSYSSPETSYEQYF
>TRBJ2-3|NA|NA|TRBV9
TGTGCCAGCAGCGCCTGGCCGCGGGCGACAGATACGCAGTATTTT
CASSAWPRATDTQYF
>TRBJ2-7|many|NA|TRBV13
TGTGCCAGCAGCTCTGGGACCGGCGGCCACGAGCAGTACTTC
CASSSGTGGHEQYF
>TRBJ1-5|few|NA|TRBV28
TGTGCCAGCAGTTATGAGGCCCGGGACACAGGACGGGTTCAGCCCCAGCATTTT
CASSYEARDTGRVQPQHF